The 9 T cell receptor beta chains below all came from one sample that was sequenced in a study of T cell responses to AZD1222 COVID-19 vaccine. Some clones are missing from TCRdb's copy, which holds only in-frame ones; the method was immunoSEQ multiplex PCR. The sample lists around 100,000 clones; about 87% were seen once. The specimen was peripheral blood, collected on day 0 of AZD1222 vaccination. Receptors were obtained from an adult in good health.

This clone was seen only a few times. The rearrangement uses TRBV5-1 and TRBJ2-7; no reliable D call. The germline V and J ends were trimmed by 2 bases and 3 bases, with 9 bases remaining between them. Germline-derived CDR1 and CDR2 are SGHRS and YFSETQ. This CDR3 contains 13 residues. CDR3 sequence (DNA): TGCGCCAGCAGCTTATTGGCTAACTACGAGCAGTACTTC. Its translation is CASSLLANYEQYF.

The DNA of the CDR3 is TGTGCCAGCAGCGGACAGAACACCGGGGAGCTGTTTTTT. It specifies CASSGQNTGELFF. This chain uses TRBV6-4 with TRBJ2-2, with a possible D match to TRBD1 (5 bases). The CDR3 has 13 residues. CDR1 and CDR2 from the germline V gene are MRHNA and SNTAGT. V was clipped by 6 bases and J by 1 base, with 6 bases between them.

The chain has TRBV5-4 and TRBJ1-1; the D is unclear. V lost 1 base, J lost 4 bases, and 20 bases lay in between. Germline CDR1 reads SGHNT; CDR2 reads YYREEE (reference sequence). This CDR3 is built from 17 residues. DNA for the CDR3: TGTGCCAGCAGCTTGAGCGCACGGGGAAGAAAGGGCACTGAAGCTTTCTTT. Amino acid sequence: CASSLSARGRKGTEAFF.

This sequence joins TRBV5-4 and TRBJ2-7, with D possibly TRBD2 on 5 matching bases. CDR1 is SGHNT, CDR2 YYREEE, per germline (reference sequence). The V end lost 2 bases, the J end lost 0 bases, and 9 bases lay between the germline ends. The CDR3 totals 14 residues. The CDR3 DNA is TGTGCCAGCAGCTTTGTCGGGGACTCCTACGAGCAGTACTTC. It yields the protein CASSFVGDSYEQYF.

CDR3 DNA: TGTGCCAGCAGCGGACCGGGACAGGGGGCCCTTGTTAATGAAAAACTGTTTTTT. It yields the protein CASSGPGQGALVNEKLFF. This chain links TRBV7-9 with TRBJ1-4, with 12 positions matching TRBD1. The trim removed 5 bases at V and 4 bases at J, leaving 11 bases unmatched. Germline lookup yields CDR1 SEHNR and CDR2 FQNEAQ (reference sequence). The length of the CDR3 is 18 residues. The complete variable domain, with remaining parts taken from reference TRBV7-9 and TRBJ1-4, reads DTGVSQNPRHKITKRGQNVTFRCDPISEHNRLYWYRQTLGQGPEFLTYFQNEAQLEKSRLLSDRFSAERPKGSFSTLEIQRTEQGDSAMYLCASSGPGQGALVNEKLFFGSGTQLSVL.

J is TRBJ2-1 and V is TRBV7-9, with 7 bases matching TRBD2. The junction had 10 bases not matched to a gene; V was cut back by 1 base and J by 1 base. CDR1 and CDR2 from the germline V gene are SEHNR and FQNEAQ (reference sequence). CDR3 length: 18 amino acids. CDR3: CASSLGPGGGVSYNEQFF. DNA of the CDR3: TGTGCCAGCAGCTTAGGCCCCGGCGGGGGTGTGTCCTACAATGAGCAGTTCTTC.

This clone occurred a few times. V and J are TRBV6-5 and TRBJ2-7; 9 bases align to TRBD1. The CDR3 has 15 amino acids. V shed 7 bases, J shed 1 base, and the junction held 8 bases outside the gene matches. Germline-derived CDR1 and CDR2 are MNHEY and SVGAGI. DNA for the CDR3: TGTGCCAGCACCAAAACCGGGACAGGGTCCTACGAGCAGTACTTC. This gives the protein CASTKTGTGSYEQYF.

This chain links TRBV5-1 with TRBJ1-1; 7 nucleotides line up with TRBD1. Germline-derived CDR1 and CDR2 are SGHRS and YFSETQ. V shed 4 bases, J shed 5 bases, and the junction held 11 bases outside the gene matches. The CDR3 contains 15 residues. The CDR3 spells CASSALPQGKTEAFF. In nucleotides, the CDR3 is TGCGCCAGCAGCGCCCTACCACAGGGGAAAACTGAAGCTTTCTTT.

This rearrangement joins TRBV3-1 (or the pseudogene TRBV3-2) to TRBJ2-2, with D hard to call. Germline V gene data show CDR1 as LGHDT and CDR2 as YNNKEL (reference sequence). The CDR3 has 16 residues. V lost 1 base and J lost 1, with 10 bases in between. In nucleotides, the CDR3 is TGTGCCAGCAGCCAAGCCGAGTTACTGAACACCGGGGAGCTGTTTTTT. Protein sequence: CASSQAELLNTGELFF.